This entry is about one T cell receptor (beta chain). CDR3 length: 16 residues. Germline CDR1 reads MNHNS; CDR2 reads SASEGT. V shed 7 bases, J shed 2 bases, and the junction held 9 bases outside the gene matches. RNA in amounts of about 0.45 to 1 ug was reverse transcribed with random hexamers. TCRdb reprocessed the immunoSEQ multiplex PCR reads with MiXCR, giving one entry per CDR3 protein. Among about 130,000 distinct CDR3 sequences listed, 65% to 90% were seen once. This specimen belongs to a study of CD8 T cells in Susac syndrome. The source is a human donor with multiple sclerosis. Sequencing was carried out using CD8+ T cells from PBMCs. The genes are TRBV6-1 and TRBJ2-1; 9 bases are shared with TRBD2. In DNA form, the CDR3 reads TGTGCCAGCATGCAGGGTGGCGGGGGGGCCTACAATGAGCAGTTCTTC. Translated, it gives CASMQGGGGAYNEQFF.